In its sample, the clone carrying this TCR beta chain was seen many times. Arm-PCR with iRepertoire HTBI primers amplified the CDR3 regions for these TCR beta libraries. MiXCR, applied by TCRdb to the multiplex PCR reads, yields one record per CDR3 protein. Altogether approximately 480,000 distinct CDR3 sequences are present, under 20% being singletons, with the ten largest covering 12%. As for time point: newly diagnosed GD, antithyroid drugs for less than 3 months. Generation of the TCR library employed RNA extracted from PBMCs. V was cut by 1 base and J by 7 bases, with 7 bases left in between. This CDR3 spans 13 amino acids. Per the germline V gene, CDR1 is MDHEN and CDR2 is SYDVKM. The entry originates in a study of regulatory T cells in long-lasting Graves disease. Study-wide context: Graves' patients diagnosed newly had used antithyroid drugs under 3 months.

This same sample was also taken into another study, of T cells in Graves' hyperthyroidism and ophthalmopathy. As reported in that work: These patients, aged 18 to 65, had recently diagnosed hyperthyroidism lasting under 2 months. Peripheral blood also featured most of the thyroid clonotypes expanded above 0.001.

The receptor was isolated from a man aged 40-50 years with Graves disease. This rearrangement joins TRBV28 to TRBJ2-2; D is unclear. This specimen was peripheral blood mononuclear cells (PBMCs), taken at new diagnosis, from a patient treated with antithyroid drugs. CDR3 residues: CASSLLGIGELFF. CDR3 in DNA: TGTGCCAGCAGTTTATTAGGAATCGGGGAGCTGTTTTTT.